A selection of T cell receptor beta chains follows, all from one sample in a study of T cells in Graves' hyperthyroidism and ophthalmopathy. TCRdb used MiXCR to reprocess the multiplex PCR reads, holding one entry per CDR3 protein. This table holds roughly 500,000 distinct CDR3 sequences, around 46% found once. Sample: peripheral blood or thyroid tissue (not recorded which). The receptors were gathered from an adult woman with Graves' disease, either hyperthyroidism or ophthalmopathy (not recorded which). The CDR3 runs from the conserved cysteine through the conserved F or W. The order of the fields is D gene, clone size, J gene, V gene, CDR3 protein, CDR3 DNA. A D gene is named only where the DNA matches it firmly. Clone size is stated in some rows and not others, as once, few, many or a class when expanded.

>TRBD1|many|TRBJ1-5|TRBV12-3/TRBV12-4
CASSKGQGNQPQHF
TGTGCCAGCAGTAAAGGACAGGGCAATCAGCCCCAGCATTTT
>-|-|TRBJ1-1|TRBV10-3
CAISEGGGGTEAFF
TGTGCCATCAGTGAGGGTGGAGGGGGCACTGAAGCTTTCTTT
>-|many|TRBJ1-2|TRBV12-3/TRBV12-4
CASSFREANYGYTF
TGTGCCAGCAGTTTCAGGGAAGCTAACTATGGCTACACCTTC
>-|-|TRBJ2-1|TRBV10-3
CAISEWNEQFF
TGTGCCATCAGTGAGTGGAATGAGCAGTTCTTC
>-|many|TRBJ2-5|TRBV5-4
CASSLGSSETQYF
TGTGCCAGCAGCTTAGGAAGCTCAGAGACCCAGTACTTC
>-|-|TRBJ1-1|TRBV6-5
CASSYTGPNTEAFF
TGTGCCAGCAGTTACACAGGCCCGAACACTGAAGCTTTCTTT
>-|-|TRBJ1-4|TRBV9
CASNTGSATNEKLFF
TGTGCCAGCAACACAGGATCCGCAACTAATGAAAAACTGTTTTTT
>-|-|TRBJ1-5|TRBV7-2
CASSLSTISQPQHF
TGTGCCAGCAGCTTGTCGACGATCAGTCAGCCCCAGCATTTT
>-|many|TRBJ2-6|TRBV6-1
CASSESPGGGSGANVLTF
TGTGCCAGCAGTGAAAGTCCAGGGGGAGGATCTGGGGCCAACGTCCTGACTTTC
>-|-|TRBJ1-4|TRBV2
CARDNRISNEKLFF
TGTGCTAGAGACAACAGGATCTCTAATGAAAAACTGTTTTTT
>-|-|TRBJ1-2|TRBV10-3
CAISSQLQGSYGYTF
TGTGCCATCAGCAGCCAACTACAGGGATCCTATGGCTACACCTTC
>-|many|TRBJ2-7|TRBV15
CATSGPSGTAFPLEQYF
TGTGCCACCAGCGGACCGAGCGGGACAGCCTTCCCTCTCGAGCAGTACTTC
>TRBD2|-|TRBJ2-7|TRBV15
CATIGLAGVSEQYF
TGTGCCACAATTGGACTAGCGGGAGTAAGCGAGCAGTACTTC
>-|many|TRBJ1-5|TRBV19
CASSIQVQGRQPQHF
TGTGCCAGTAGTATACAGGTCCAGGGACGGCAGCCCCAGCATTTT
>-|many|TRBJ2-5|TRBV7-9
CASSLSSGGGQETQYF
TGTGCCAGCAGCTTATCATCTGGGGGAGGACAAGAGACCCAGTACTTC
>-|many|TRBJ2-7|TRBV7-8
CASSLDGLSPTHF
TGTGCCAGCAGCTTAGATGGACTGTCCCCGACCCACTTC
>-|-|TRBJ2-7|TRBV29-1
CSVRGGQGQGGGSYEQYF
TGCAGCGTGAGGGGCGGGCAGGGCCAAGGCGGAGGATCCTACGAGCAGTACTTC
>TRBD1|-|TRBJ1-3|TRBV7-9
CASSPDRGSGNTIYF
TGTGCCAGCAGTCCTGACAGGGGCTCTGGAAACACCATATATTTT
>-|-|TRBJ1-5|TRBV9
CASSVAATNTGGRSQPQHF
TGTGCCAGCAGCGTAGCCGCTACGAACACCGGGGGCAGGAGTCAGCCCCAGCATTTT
>-|-|TRBJ1-3|TRBV20-1
CSPHQENTIYF
TGCAGTCCCCACCAGGAAAACACCATATATTTT
>-|few|TRBJ2-2|TRBV6-2/TRBV6-3
CASRSPGQNTGELFF
TGTGCCAGCAGATCTCCGGGACAGAACACCGGGGAGCTGTTTTTT
>TRBD2|-|TRBJ2-7|TRBV7-9
CASSIGLAGGPYEQCF
TGTGCCAGCAGCATCGGACTGGCGGGGGGACCCTACGAGCAGTGCTTC
>TRBD1|-|TRBJ1-2|TRBV7-9
CASSSGQVYGYTF
TGTGCCAGCAGCTCCGGACAGGTCTATGGCTACACCTTC
>-|-|TRBJ2-4|TRBV7-3
CASSDIGGIQYF
TGTGCCAGCAGCGACATAGGCGGCATTCAGTACTTC
>-|-|TRBJ2-7|TRBV6-2/TRBV6-3
CASSYSQQSDEQYF
TGTGCCAGCAGTTACTCACAGCAGTCCGACGAGCAGTACTTC
>TRBD1|-|TRBJ1-4|TRBV20-1
CAGTDDEKLFF
TGCGCCGGGACAGACGATGAAAAACTGTTTTTT
>TRBD2|many|TRBJ2-7|TRBV7-2
CASSPRTLAGANYEQYF
TGTGCCAGCAGCCCAAGGACCCTAGCGGGAGCCAACTACGAGCAGTACTTC
>TRBD1|-|TRBJ1-4|TRBV2
CASSYSAGGNEKLFF
TGTGCCAGCAGTTACTCGGCAGGGGGCAATGAAAAACTGTTTTTT
>-|-|TRBJ2-2|TRBV20-1
CSAPGLATGELFF
TGCAGTGCTCCCGGACTTGCCACCGGGGAGCTGTTTTTT
>-|-|TRBJ1-5|TRBV2
CASRVETQHF
TGTGCCAGCAGAGTAGAGACCCAGCATTTT
>TRBD1|-|TRBJ1-5|TRBV15
CATSRGGGSQPQHF
TGTGCCACCAGCAGAGGAGGGGGCAGTCAGCCCCAGCATTTT
>-|-|TRBJ2-5|TRBV20-1
CSARDSGETQYF
TGCAGTGCTAGAGATTCCGGAGAGACCCAGTACTTC
>-|few|TRBJ1-5|TRBV29-1
CSVHNGGNQPQHF
TGCAGCGTTCACAACGGAGGGAATCAGCCCCAGCATTTT
>-|-|TRBJ1-5|TRBV11-2
CASSFFSSNGQPQHF
TGTGCCAGCAGCTTTTTTTCGTCCAATGGTCAGCCCCAGCATTTT
>TRBD1|-|TRBJ1-1|TRBV28
CASSLSGQGITEAFF
TGTGCCAGCAGTTTATCGGGACAGGGCATAACTGAAGCTTTCTTT
>-|many|TRBJ1-1|TRBV5-1
CASSLDVRMNTEAFF
TGCGCCAGCAGCTTGGACGTCAGGATGAACACTGAAGCTTTCTTT
>-|many|TRBJ1-1|TRBV7-9
CASSLDSEEAFF
TGTGCCAGCAGCTTGGATTCCGAGGAAGCTTTCTTT
>-|-|TRBJ1-5|TRBV29-1
CSVERNQPQHF
TGCAGCGTCGAAAGAAATCAGCCCCAGCATTTT
>-|-|TRBJ2-5|TRBV10-3
CAISEEGLGQETQYF
TGTGCCATCAGTGAGGAGGGGCTGGGGCAAGAGACCCAGTACTTC
>TRBD2|few|TRBJ2-7|TRBV28
CASSKHGLAGVYEQYF
TGTGCCAGCAGTAAACATGGACTAGCGGGAGTCTACGAGCAGTACTTC
>-|many|TRBJ2-2|TRBV15
CATSRDGPPNTGELFF
TGTGCCACCAGCAGAGATGGCCCCCCGAACACCGGGGAGCTGTTTTTT
>TRBD1|-|TRBJ1-6|TRBV20-1
CSASIWGQLNSLHF
TGCAGTGCTAGCATCTGGGGACAGCTAAACTCCCTCCACTTT